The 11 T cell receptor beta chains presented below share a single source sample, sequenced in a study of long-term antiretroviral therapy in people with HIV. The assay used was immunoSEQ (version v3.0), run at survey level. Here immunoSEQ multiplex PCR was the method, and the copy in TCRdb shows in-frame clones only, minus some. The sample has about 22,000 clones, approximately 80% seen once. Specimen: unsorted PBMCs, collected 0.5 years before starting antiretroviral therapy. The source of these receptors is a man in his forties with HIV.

The CDR3 nucleotides are TGTGCCAGCAGCTTACTCAGGGGCGTTCATGAAGATACGCAGTATTTT. It is translated as CASSLLRGVHEDTQYF. The chain is built from TRBV11-1 and TRBJ2-3; a weak D match, TRBD1 (6 bases). The CDR3 is made up of 16 amino acids. In germline, CDR1 is SGHAT, CDR2 FQDESV (reference sequence). V lost 2 bases, J lost 5 bases, and 17 bases lay in between.

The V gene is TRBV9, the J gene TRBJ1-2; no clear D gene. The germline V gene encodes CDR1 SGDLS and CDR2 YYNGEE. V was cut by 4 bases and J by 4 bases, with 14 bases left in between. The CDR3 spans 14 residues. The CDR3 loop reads CASSPEEGSYGYTF. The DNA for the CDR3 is TGTGCCAGCAGCCCAGAGGAGGGAAGCTATGGCTACACCTTC.

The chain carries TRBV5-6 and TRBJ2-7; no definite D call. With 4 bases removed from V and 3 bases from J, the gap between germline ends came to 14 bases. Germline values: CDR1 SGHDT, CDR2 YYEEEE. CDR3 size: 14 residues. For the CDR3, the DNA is TGTGCCAGCAGCGCAGGACCTCCTGACTACGAGCAGTACTTC. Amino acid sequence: CASSAGPPDYEQYF.

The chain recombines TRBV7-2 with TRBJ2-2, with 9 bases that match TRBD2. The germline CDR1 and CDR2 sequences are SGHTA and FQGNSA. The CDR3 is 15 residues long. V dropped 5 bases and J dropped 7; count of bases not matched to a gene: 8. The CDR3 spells CASSPRGGESGELFF. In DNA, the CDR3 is TGTGCCAGCAGCCCGCGGGGGGGTGAAAGCGGGGAGCTGTTTTTT.

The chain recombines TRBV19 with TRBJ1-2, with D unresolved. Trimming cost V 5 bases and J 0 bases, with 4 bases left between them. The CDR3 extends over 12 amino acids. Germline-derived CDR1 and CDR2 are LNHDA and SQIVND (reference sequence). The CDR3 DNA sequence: TGTGCCAGTAGTGAGACTAACTATGGCTACACCTTC. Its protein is CASSETNYGYTF.

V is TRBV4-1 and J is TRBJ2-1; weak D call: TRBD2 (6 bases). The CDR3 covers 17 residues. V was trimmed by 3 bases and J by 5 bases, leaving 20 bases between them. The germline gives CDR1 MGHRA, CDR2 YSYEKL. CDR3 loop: CASSHFGTPYENNEQFF. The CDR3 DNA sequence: TGCGCCAGCAGCCATTTTGGGACTCCCTATGAGAACAATGAGCAGTTCTTC.

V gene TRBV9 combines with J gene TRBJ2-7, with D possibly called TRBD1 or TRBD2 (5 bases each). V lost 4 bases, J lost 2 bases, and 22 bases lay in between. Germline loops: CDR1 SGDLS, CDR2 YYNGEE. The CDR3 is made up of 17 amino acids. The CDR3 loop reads CASSPSVGASSPYEQYF. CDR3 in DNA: TGTGCCAGCAGCCCCTCCGTCGGGGCATCGAGCCCCTACGAGCAGTACTTC. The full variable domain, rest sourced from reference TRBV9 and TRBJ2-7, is DSGVTQTPKHLITATGQRVTLRCSPRSGDLSVYWYQQSLDQGLQFLIQYYNGEERAKGNILERFSAQQFPDLHSELNLSSLELGDSALYFCASSPSVGASSPYEQYFGPGTRLTVT.

CDR3 loop: CASSFNSPNTEAFF. The CDR3 bases are TGTGCCAGCAGCTTCAACAGCCCGAACACTGAAGCTTTCTTT. The genes are TRBV11-2 and TRBJ1-1; no clear D. The V gene's germline CDR1 is SGHAT and CDR2 FQNNGV. The CDR3 runs 14 residues. The ends were cut back, 3 bases at V and 1 base at J, with 9 bases in the middle.

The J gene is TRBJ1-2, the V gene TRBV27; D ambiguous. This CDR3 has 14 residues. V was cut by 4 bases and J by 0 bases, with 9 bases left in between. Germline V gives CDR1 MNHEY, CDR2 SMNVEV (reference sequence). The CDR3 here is CASSSPTSNYGYTF. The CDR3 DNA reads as TGTGCCAGCAGTTCTCCGACCTCTAACTATGGCTACACCTTC.

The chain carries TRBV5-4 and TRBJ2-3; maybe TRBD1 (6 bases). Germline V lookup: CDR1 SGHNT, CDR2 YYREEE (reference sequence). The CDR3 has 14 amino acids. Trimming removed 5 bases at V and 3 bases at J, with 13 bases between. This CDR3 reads CASSRGSTTDTQYF. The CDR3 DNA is TGTGCCAGCAGTAGGGGGAGTACTACAGATACGCAGTATTTT.

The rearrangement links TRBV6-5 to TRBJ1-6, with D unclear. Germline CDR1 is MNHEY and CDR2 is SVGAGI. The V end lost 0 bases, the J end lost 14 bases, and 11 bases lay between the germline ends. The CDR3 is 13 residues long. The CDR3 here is CASSYSGRLTLHF. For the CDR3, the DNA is TGTGCCAGCAGTTACTCGGGTAGGCTCACCCTCCACTTT.